This T cell receptor (beta chain) was found in a study of Graves' ophthalmopathy and Graves' hyperthyroidism. Germline assignment: CDR1 SQVTM and CDR2 ANQGSEA. Trimming took 0 bases from V and 2 from J, leaving 8 bases between them. The CDR3 is made up of 15 amino acids. The sequenced template was RNA, covering the TCR beta CDR3 region. HTBI-primed first-round RT-PCR preceded second-round multiplex PCR. Via MiXCR, TCRdb re-called the multiplex PCR reads, giving one row per CDR3 protein. Of 600,000 to 950,000 distinct CDR3 sequences in the sample, roughly 41% were seen once. This receptor was taken from an adult man with Graves' ophthalmopathy. The chain recombines TRBV29-1 with TRBJ2-6; D remains ambiguous. The sample taken for sequencing was peripheral blood. CDR3 in amino acids: CSVEDLWAGANVLTF. The CDR3 DNA follows: TGCAGCGTTGAAGATCTTTGGGCTGGGGCCAACGTCCTGACTTTC. The whole variable domain, remainder taken from reference TRBV29-1 and TRBJ2-6, is SAVISQKPSRDICQRGTSLTIQCQVDSQVTMMFWYRQQPGQSLTLIATANQGSEATYESGFVIDKFPISRPNLTFSTLTVSNMSPEDSSIYLCSVEDLWAGANVLTFGAGSRLTVL.